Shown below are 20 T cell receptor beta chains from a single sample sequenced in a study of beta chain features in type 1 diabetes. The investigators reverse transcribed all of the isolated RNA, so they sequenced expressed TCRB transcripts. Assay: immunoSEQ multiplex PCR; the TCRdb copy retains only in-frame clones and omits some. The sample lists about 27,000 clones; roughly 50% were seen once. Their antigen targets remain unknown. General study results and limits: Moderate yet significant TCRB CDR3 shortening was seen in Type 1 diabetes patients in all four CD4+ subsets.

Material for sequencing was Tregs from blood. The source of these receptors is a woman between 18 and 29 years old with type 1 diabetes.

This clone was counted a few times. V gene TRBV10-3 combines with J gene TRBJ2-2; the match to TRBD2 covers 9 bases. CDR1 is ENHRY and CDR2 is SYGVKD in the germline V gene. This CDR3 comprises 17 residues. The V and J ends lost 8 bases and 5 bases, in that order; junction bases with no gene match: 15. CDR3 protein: CAIAPSAGGPRTGELFF. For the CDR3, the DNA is TGTGCCATCGCCCCATCGGCGGGAGGGCCGAGAACCGGGGAGCTGTTTTTT.

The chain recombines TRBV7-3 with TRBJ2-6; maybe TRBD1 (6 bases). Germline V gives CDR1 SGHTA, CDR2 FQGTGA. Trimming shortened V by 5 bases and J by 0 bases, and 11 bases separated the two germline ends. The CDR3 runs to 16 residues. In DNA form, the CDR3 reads TGTGCCAGCAGCGCAGGGGTTAGCTCTGGGGCCAACGTCCTGACTTTC. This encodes CASSAGVSSGANVLTF.

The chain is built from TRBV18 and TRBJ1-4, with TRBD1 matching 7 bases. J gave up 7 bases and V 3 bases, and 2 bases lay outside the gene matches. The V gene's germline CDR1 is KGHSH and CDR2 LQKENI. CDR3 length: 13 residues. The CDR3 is CASSPQGGEKLFF. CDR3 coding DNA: TGTGCCAGCTCACCCCAGGGGGGTGAAAAACTGTTTTTT.

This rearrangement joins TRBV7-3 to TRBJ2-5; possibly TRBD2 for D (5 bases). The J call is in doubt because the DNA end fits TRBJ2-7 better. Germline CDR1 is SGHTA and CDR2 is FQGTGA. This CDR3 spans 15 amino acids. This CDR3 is CASSLSRSGDYEQYF. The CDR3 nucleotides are TGTGCCAGCAGCTTAAGTCGGAGCGGAGACTACGAGCAGTACTTC.

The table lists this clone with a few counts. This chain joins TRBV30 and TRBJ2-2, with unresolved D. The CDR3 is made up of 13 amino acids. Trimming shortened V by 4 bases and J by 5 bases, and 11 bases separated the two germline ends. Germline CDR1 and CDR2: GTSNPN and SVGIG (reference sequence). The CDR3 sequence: CAWNGRPTGELFF. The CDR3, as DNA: TGTGCCTGGAACGGCAGGCCAACCGGGGAGCTGTTTTTT. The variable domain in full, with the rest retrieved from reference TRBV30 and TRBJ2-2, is SQTIHQWPATLVQPVGSPLSLECTVEGTSNPNLYWYRQAAGRGLQLLFYSVGIGQISSEVPQNLSASRPQDRQFILSSKKLLLSDSGFYLCAWNGRPTGELFFGEGSRLTVL.

CDR3 amino acids: CAWSLTSYGYTF. The DNA of the CDR3 is TGTGCCTGGAGTCTCACTTCTTATGGCTACACCTTC. The chain joins TRBV30 to TRBJ1-2; D call uncertain. Trimming took 2 bases from V and 5 from J, leaving 9 bases between them. The CDR3 consists of 12 residues. Germline-derived CDR1 and CDR2 are GTSNPN and SVGIG (reference sequence).

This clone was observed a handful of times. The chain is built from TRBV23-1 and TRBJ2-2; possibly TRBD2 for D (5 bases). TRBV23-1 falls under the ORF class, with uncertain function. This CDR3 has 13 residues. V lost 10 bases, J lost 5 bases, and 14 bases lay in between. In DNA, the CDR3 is TGCGCCAAGAGGGTAGGAGGAACCGGGGAGCTGTTTTTT. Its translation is CAKRVGGTGELFF.

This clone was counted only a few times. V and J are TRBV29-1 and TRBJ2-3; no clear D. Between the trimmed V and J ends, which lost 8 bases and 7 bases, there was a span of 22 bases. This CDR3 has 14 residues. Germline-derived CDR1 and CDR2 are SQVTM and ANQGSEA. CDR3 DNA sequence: TGCAGCTCACCTCGGGTAACGTGCTCGCATACGCAGTATTTT. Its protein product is CSSPRVTCSHTQYF.

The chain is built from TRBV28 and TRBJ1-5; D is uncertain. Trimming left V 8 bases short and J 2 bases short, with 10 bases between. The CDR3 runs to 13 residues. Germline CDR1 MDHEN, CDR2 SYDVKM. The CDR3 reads CASFGPRNQPQHF. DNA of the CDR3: TGTGCCAGCTTCGGTCCCCGCAATCAGCCCCAGCATTTT.

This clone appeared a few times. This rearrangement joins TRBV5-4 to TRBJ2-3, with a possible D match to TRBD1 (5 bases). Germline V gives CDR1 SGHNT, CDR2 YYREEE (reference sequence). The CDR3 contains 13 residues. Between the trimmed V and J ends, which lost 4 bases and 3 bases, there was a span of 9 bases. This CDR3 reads CASSSRVTDTQYF. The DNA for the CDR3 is TGTGCCAGCAGCAGCAGGGTAACAGATACGCAGTATTTT.

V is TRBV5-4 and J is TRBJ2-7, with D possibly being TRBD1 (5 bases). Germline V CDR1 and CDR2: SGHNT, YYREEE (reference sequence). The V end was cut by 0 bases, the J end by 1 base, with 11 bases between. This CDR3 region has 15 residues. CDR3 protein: CASSLADRASYEQYF. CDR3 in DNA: TGTGCCAGCAGCTTGGCAGACAGAGCTTCCTACGAGCAGTACTTC. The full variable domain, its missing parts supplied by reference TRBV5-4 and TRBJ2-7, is ETGVTQSPTHLIKTRGQQVTLRCSSQSGHNTVSWYQQALGQGPQFIFQYYREEENGRGNFPPRFSGLQFPNYSSELNVNALELDDSALYLCASSLADRASYEQYFGPGTRLTVT.

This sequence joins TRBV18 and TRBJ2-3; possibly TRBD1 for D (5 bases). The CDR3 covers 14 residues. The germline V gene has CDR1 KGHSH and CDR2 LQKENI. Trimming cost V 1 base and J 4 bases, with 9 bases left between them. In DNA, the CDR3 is TGTGCCAGCTCACCACTCCAGGGCGCAGATACGCAGTATTTT. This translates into CASSPLQGADTQYF.

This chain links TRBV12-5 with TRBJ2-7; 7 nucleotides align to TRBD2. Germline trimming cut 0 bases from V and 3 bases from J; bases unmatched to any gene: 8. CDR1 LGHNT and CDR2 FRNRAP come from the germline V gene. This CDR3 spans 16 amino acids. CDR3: CASGLVQGGLLYEQYV. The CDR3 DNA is TGTGCTAGTGGTTTGGTTCAGGGAGGGCTACTCTACGAGCAGTACGTC.

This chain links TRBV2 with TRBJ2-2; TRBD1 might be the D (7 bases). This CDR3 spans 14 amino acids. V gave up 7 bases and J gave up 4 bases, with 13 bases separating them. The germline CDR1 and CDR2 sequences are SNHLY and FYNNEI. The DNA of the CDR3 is TGTGCCAGCACGGGGCAGGGGGGCACCGGGGAGCTGTTTTTT. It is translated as CASTGQGGTGELFF.

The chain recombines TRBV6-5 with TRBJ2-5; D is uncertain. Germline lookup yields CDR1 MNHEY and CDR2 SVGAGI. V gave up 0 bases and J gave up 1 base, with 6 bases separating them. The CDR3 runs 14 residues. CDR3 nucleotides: TGTGCCAGCAGTTACTCCCGGGTCCAAGAGACCCAGTACTTC. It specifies CASSYSRVQETQYF.

The CDR3: CASSPTIGGGNTIYF. The CDR3 nucleotides read TGTGCCAGCTCACCAACGATAGGAGGTGGAAACACCATATATTTT. This chain links TRBV18 with TRBJ1-3; the D is unclear. The CDR3 contains 15 residues. V lost 2 bases and J lost 3, with 11 bases in between. Germline CDR1 KGHSH, CDR2 LQKENI.

The CDR3 spells CASSERAGGADTQYF. CDR3 bases: TGTGCCAGCAGTGAAAGAGCGGGAGGTGCAGATACGCAGTATTTT. The chain uses TRBV25-1 and TRBJ2-3, with TRBD2 matching 9 bases. CDR3 length equals 15 residues. The V gene end was trimmed by 2 bases and the J gene end by 4 bases; junction bases not matched to a gene: 4. Germline V gives CDR1 MGHDK, CDR2 SYGVNS.

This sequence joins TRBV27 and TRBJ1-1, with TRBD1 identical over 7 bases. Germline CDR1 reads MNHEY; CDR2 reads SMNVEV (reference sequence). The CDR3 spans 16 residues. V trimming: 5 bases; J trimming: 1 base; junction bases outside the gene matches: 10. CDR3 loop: CASSPGQVLRNTEAFF. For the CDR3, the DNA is TGTGCCAGCAGTCCAGGACAGGTTTTGAGGAACACTGAAGCTTTCTTT.

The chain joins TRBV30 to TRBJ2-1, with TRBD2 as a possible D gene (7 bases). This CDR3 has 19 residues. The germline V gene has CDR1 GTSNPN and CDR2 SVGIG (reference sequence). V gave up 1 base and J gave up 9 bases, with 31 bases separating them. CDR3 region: CAWSAARGGLRALRVEQFF. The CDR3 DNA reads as TGTGCCTGGAGTGCCGCCAGGGGAGGGTTGAGGGCTCTACGGGTTGAGCAGTTCTTC.

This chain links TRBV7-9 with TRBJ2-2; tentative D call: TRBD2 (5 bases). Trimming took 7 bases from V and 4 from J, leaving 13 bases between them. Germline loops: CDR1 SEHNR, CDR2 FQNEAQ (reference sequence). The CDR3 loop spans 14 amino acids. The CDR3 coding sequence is TGTGCCAGCAACCTGGACTCCCCCACCGGGGAGCTGTTTTTT. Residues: CASNLDSPTGELFF.